Below are 17 T cell receptor beta chains sequenced from a single sample in a study of response to subunit inactivated influenza vaccine. TCRdb processed the RT-PCR reads anew with MiXCR; each CDR3 protein has one entry. The sample includes hundreds of thousands of distinct CDR3 sequences, around 11% of them seen just once. This sample was also put to use in a study of T cells expressing NK-cell markers. From that second work: It was by 5'RACE template switching with UMIs that TCR beta cDNA was made.

Sequences were derived from PBMCs from blood, sampled on the day of vaccination. All receptors come from a man aged 45-65 years who received an inactivated influenza vaccine.

The chain is built from TRBV7-9 and TRBJ2-7; TRBD1 aligns across 7 bases. With V trimmed by 10 bases and J by 6 bases, 18 bases remained unmatched. The CDR3 runs to 15 residues. CDR1 and CDR2 (germline): SEHNR, FQNEAQ (reference sequence). CDR3 nucleotide sequence: TGTGCCATTACCGGAACCGGGACAGACCTGTCCGAGCAGTACTTC. This encodes CAITGTGTDLSEQYF.

This chain uses TRBV20-1 with TRBJ2-3, with D possibly called TRBD1 or TRBD2 (6 bases each). Germline values: CDR1 DFQATT, CDR2 SNEGSKA (reference sequence). The CDR3 covers 14 residues. V lost 1 base and J lost 4, with 12 bases in between. The CDR3 loop reads CSARGGAGADTQYF. DNA of the CDR3: TGCAGTGCTAGAGGGGGGGCCGGCGCAGATACGCAGTATTTT.

This clonotype was counted a few times. The chain joins TRBV29-1 to TRBJ2-3; 12 bases match TRBD2. The CDR3 runs 15 residues. Germline assignment: CDR1 SQVTM and CDR2 ANQGSEA. After removal of 2 bases from V and 5 bases from J, the junction contained 5 bases not matched to a gene. Here the CDR3 DNA reads TGCAGCGTTGAATCTAGCGGGGGGGTGATAGATACGCAGTATTTT. Translated, it gives CSVESSGGVIDTQYF.

The V call is TRBV19, the J call TRBJ2-1; TRBD1 aligns across 10 bases. J lost 10 bases, V lost 3 bases, and 3 bases had no gene match. Germline V lookup: CDR1 LNHDA, CDR2 SQIVND (reference sequence). CDR3 length: 13 residues. The CDR3 DNA reads TGTGCCAGTAGTATGGGGACAGGGGTGGAGCAGTTCTTC. Translated, it gives CASSMGTGVEQFF.

This clonotype has a handful of counts. The J gene is TRBJ2-6, the V gene TRBV15; D call uncertain. The CDR3 length is 16 residues. Germline CDR1 reads LNHNV; CDR2 reads YYDKDF (reference sequence). V shed 0 bases and J shed 4 bases, with 10 bases lying between them. CDR3 DNA: TGTGCCACCAGCAGAGATCCCAGGTCCGGGGCCAACGTCCTGACTTTC. Translating gives CATSRDPRSGANVLTF.

For this clonotype: The CDR3 does not end in the conserved phenylalanine or tryptophan, so this is likely a read error. The genes are TRBV7-9 and TRBJ2-7, with D unresolved. Trimming left V 6 bases short and J 2 bases short, with 8 bases between. This CDR3 is 12 amino acids long. Per the germline V gene, CDR1 is SEHNR and CDR2 is FQNEAQ (reference sequence). DNA of the CDR3: TGTGCCAGCAGGCCCGATACCTACGAGCAGTACCTC. Its protein is CASRPDTYEQYL.

This clonotype was picked up a small number of times. The chain employs TRBV7-9 and TRBJ1-1; D ambiguous. The V end lost 1 base, the J end lost 1 base, and 7 bases lay between the germline ends. The germline gives CDR1 SEHNR, CDR2 FQNEAQ (reference sequence). This CDR3 spans 14 amino acids. CDR3 sequence reads: CASSLEAGNTEAFF. In nucleotides, the CDR3 is TGTGCCAGCAGCTTAGAGGCGGGGAACACTGAAGCTTTCTTT.

This CDR3 reads CASSQDSFATNEKLFF. CDR3 DNA: TGCGCCAGCAGCCAAGACAGTTTTGCAACTAATGAAAAACTGTTTTTT. V is TRBV4-1 and J is TRBJ1-4; D is unresolved. V was cut by 0 bases and J by 0 bases, with 8 bases left in between. The CDR3 loop spans 16 amino acids. Germline loops: CDR1 MGHRA, CDR2 YSYEKL.

This clonotype was detected many times. This rearrangement joins TRBV4-1 to TRBJ2-3; TRBD1 matches 8 bases. The CDR3 covers 16 residues. Germline-derived CDR1 and CDR2 are MGHRA and YSYEKL. After removal of 0 bases from V and 1 base from J, the junction contained 3 bases not matched to a gene. CDR3 residues: CASSQDRGLGTDTQYF. In nucleotides, the CDR3 is TGCGCCAGCAGCCAAGACAGGGGGCTGGGCACAGATACGCAGTATTTT.

This clonotype was seen a few times. This chain connects TRBV5-1 to TRBJ2-4; D might be TRBD2 (6 bases). V lost 3 bases to trimming and J lost 0 bases, with 13 bases between them. CDR3 length equals 16 residues. Looked up from germline, CDR1 is SGHRS and CDR2 is YFSETQ. CDR3 DNA sequence: TGCGCCAGCAGCTCGCAAGAGGGACTAGCCAAAAACATTCAGTACTTC. Its translation: CASSSQEGLAKNIQYF.

This chain joins TRBV10-3 and TRBJ2-1; the match to TRBD2 covers 13 bases. Germline CDR1 is ENHRY and CDR2 is SYGVKD. The CDR3 runs 15 residues. J gave up 8 bases and V 4 bases, and 5 bases lay outside the gene matches. The CDR3 sequence is CAISGTSGSFHEQFF. The CDR3 DNA sequence: TGTGCCATCAGTGGGACTAGCGGGAGTTTCCATGAGCAGTTCTTC.

The V call is TRBV9, the J call TRBJ2-3; D is unresolved. Trimming stripped 0 bases from V and 0 bases from J, with 5 bases between. In germline, CDR1 is SGDLS, CDR2 YYNGEE. The CDR3 totals 14 residues. This chain's CDR3 is CASSVVESTDTQYF. CDR3 bases: TGTGCCAGCAGCGTAGTCGAGAGCACAGATACGCAGTATTTT.

CDR3 DNA sequence: TGCAGTGCCATCCTAGCGGGGGGTAGAGAGACCCAGTACTTC. Encoded protein: CSAILAGGRETQYF. The chain links TRBV20-1 to TRBJ2-5; 11 nucleotides match TRBD2. Germline loops: CDR1 DFQATT, CDR2 SNEGSKA (reference sequence). After removal of 6 bases from V and 4 bases from J, the junction contained 7 bases not matched to a gene. The CDR3 spans 14 residues.

This clonotype was recorded a few times. The rearrangement joins TRBV28 to TRBJ2-7, with D maybe TRBD1 (5 bases). From germline, CDR1 is MDHEN and CDR2 SYDVKM. This CDR3 comprises 16 residues. The ends were cut back, 5 bases at V and 7 bases at J, with 24 bases in the middle. In DNA form, the CDR3 reads TGTGCCAGCAGTCCCAGGGCTAGAATACGGTTCATGGAGCAGTACTTC. It codes for CASSPRARIRFMEQYF.

This clonotype was seen only a few times. This chain joins TRBV6-2 or TRBV6-3 and TRBJ2-6; no firm D call. The CDR3 is made up of 14 amino acids. Trimming cost V 6 bases and J 6 bases, with 12 bases left between them. The germline gives CDR1 MNHEY, CDR2 SVGEGT. CDR3 protein: CASSPKFLANVLTF. CDR3 nucleotide sequence: TGTGCCAGCAGCCCCAAATTTTTGGCCAACGTCCTGACTTTC.

This sequence joins TRBV4-2 and TRBJ2-5; D possibly corresponds to TRBD2 (5 bases). Germline-derived CDR1 and CDR2 are LGHNA and YNFKEQ. CDR3 size: 16 residues. V was shortened by 1 base and J by 2 bases, with 14 bases between the two germline ends. This CDR3 reads CASSQGSRRGQETQYF. As DNA, the CDR3 is TGTGCCAGCAGCCAAGGGTCCAGGCGCGGGCAAGAGACCCAGTACTTC.

The CDR3 DNA reads TGTGCCAGCAGAGAGACAGGACTAGCCGTCTTCCGCACAGATACGCAGTATTTT. It is translated as CASRETGLAVFRTDTQYF. This chain uses TRBV11-2 with TRBJ2-3, with TRBD2 matching over 8 bases. The trim removed 6 bases at V and 1 base at J, leaving 15 bases unmatched. Germline V gives CDR1 SGHAT, CDR2 FQNNGV. The CDR3 runs 18 residues.